This is a list of T cell receptor beta chains from one sample in a study of OX40 agonist ivuxolimab in advanced cancers. Some clones are missing from TCRdb's copy, which holds only in-frame ones; the method was immunoSEQ multiplex PCR. The table has about 80,000 clones, 94% seen once. This specimen was CD4+ or CD8+ T cells sorted from blood, taken in a trial of the OX40 agonist ivuxolimab. Receptors were obtained from an adult with an advanced solid tumor such as melanoma, head and neck, liver or kidney cancer. The CDR3 runs from the conserved cysteine through the conserved F or W. The D gene is left open where the match is weak. Not every row has a clone size; where given, it reads once, few, many or a size class.

j_call: TRBJ2-7
clone_size: .
d_call: .
cdr3_length: 15
v_call: TRBV7-2
cdr3_aa: CASSPRRLSSYEQYF
cdr3_nt: TGTGCCAGCAGCCCCAGGCGGCTGAGCTCCTACGAGCAGTACTTC

j_call: TRBJ2-7
clone_size: few
d_call: .
cdr3_length: 11
v_call: TRBV7-9
cdr3_aa: CASSLIGEQYF
cdr3_nt: TGTGCCAGCAGCTTAATCGGCGAGCAGTACTTC

j_call: TRBJ2-6
clone_size: .
d_call: TRBD2
cdr3_length: 17
v_call: TRBV7-2
cdr3_aa: CASSLLAGVAGANVLTF
cdr3_nt: TGTGCCAGCAGCTTACTAGCGGGAGTAGCTGGGGCCAACGTCCTGACTTTC

j_call: TRBJ2-7
clone_size: once
d_call: .
cdr3_length: 15
v_call: TRBV29-1
cdr3_aa: CSVEDDSGTTYEQYF
cdr3_nt: TGCAGCGTTGAAGACGATTCAGGAACAACCTACGAGCAGTACTTC

j_call: TRBJ2-7
clone_size: .
d_call: TRBD1
cdr3_length: 14
v_call: TRBV6-1
cdr3_aa: CASSARTGGYEQYF
cdr3_nt: TGTGCCAGCAGCGCACGGACAGGGGGCTACGAGCAGTACTTC

j_call: TRBJ2-1
clone_size: .
d_call: .
cdr3_length: 15
v_call: TRBV9
cdr3_aa: CASSVAGEAYNEQFF
cdr3_nt: TGTGCCAGCAGCGTAGCGGGAGAGGCCTACAATGAGCAGTTCTTC

j_call: TRBJ2-7
clone_size: .
d_call: TRBD1
cdr3_length: 16
v_call: TRBV28
cdr3_aa: CASSRPRGLMAYEQYF
cdr3_nt: TGTGCCAGCAGCCGACCAAGGGGGCTCATGGCCTACGAGCAGTACTTC

j_call: TRBJ2-7
clone_size: .
d_call: .
cdr3_length: 13
v_call: TRBV6-1
cdr3_aa: CASLTGGDDEQYF
cdr3_nt: TGTGCCAGCCTCACCGGCGGGGATGACGAGCAGTACTTC

j_call: TRBJ2-2
clone_size: .
d_call: .
cdr3_length: 13
v_call: TRBV5-4
cdr3_aa: CASSFWGAGELFF
cdr3_nt: TGTGCCAGCAGCTTTTGGGGGGCCGGGGAGCTGTTTTTT

j_call: TRBJ2-7
clone_size: .
d_call: TRBD1
cdr3_length: 19
v_call: TRBV4-3
cdr3_aa: CASSQDTTGLRGTAYEQYF
cdr3_nt: TGCGCCAGCAGCCAAGATACGACAGGGCTTCGAGGGACCGCCTACGAGCAGTACTTC

j_call: TRBJ1-1
clone_size: .
d_call: TRBD1
cdr3_length: 15
v_call: TRBV10-3
cdr3_aa: CAISEWTGAHTEAFF
cdr3_nt: TGTGCCATCAGTGAGTGGACAGGGGCCCACACTGAAGCTTTCTTT

j_call: TRBJ2-1
clone_size: .
d_call: TRBD2
cdr3_length: 15
v_call: TRBV7-3
cdr3_aa: CASSLAGASYNEQFF
cdr3_nt: TGTGCCAGCAGCCTAGCGGGAGCCTCCTACAATGAGCAGTTCTTC